The 12 T cell receptor beta chains below come from one sample, sequenced in a study of OX40 agonist ivuxolimab in advanced cancers. Only in-frame clones appear in the TCRdb table, and some are missing; sequencing was by immunoSEQ multiplex PCR. The sample lists 60,000 to 85,000 clones, about 83% seen once, with approximately 1.4% in the top ten. The sample here was CD4+ or CD8+ T cells sorted from blood, taken in a trial of the OX40 agonist ivuxolimab. The receptors stem from an adult with an advanced solid tumor such as melanoma, head and neck, liver or kidney cancer.

This clone was observed a few times. The chain links TRBV7-9 to TRBJ2-5; 14 bases are a match to TRBD2. V was clipped by 5 bases and J by 2 bases; unmatched bases: 10. CDR1 is SEHNR and CDR2 is FQNEAQ in the germline V gene (reference sequence). This CDR3 region has 18 residues. The CDR3 loop is CASSTEGWTSGGQETQYF. CDR3 sequence (DNA): TGTGCCAGCAGCACAGAGGGTTGGACTAGCGGGGGGCAAGAGACCCAGTACTTC.

The V gene is TRBV6-5, the J gene TRBJ2-7, with unresolved D. V shed 8 bases and J shed 0 bases, with 14 bases lying between them. Germline V lookup: CDR1 MNHEY, CDR2 SVGAGI. CDR3 length: 14 residues. The chain's CDR3 is CASGRAVNSYEQYF. The CDR3 nucleotides are TGTGCCAGCGGCCGGGCGGTTAACTCCTACGAGCAGTACTTC.

This clone was counted once. The chain joins TRBV19 to TRBJ2-7, with D perhaps TRBD1 (5 bases). V was shortened by 5 bases and J by 1 base, with 15 bases between the two germline ends. The CDR3 is 15 residues long. Germline lookup yields CDR1 LNHDA and CDR2 SQIVND (reference sequence). The chain's CDR3 is CASSPYSTDSYEQYF. CDR3 nucleotide sequence: TGTGCCAGTAGTCCCTACTCGACAGATTCCTACGAGCAGTACTTC.

This clone has a handful of counts. The chain is built from TRBV28 and TRBJ2-7, with a weak D call TRBD1 (6 bases). The V gene's germline CDR1 is MDHEN and CDR2 SYDVKM. V was pared by 2 bases and J by 3 bases, with 11 bases between. This CDR3 is 14 amino acids long. The CDR3 region is CASSLTGTIYEQYF. CDR3 in DNA: TGTGCCAGCAGTTTAACAGGGACCATCTACGAGCAGTACTTC.

This clone was picked up a small number of times. This rearrangement joins TRBV18 to TRBJ1-1; no clear D gene. Germline CDR1 reads KGHSH; CDR2 reads LQKENI. The CDR3 consists of 13 residues. V lost 5 bases, J lost 2 bases, and 9 bases lay in between. In nucleotides, the CDR3 is TGTGCCAGCTCAAATGGTGAAAACACTGAAGCTTTCTTT. Its protein product is CASSNGENTEAFF.

The gene calls are TRBV6-5 and TRBJ1-6, with D possibly being TRBD1 (6 bases). The CDR3 covers 11 residues. The V gene's germline CDR1 is MNHEY and CDR2 SVGAGI. The ends were cut back, 10 bases at V and 16 bases at J, with 17 bases in the middle. In nucleotides, the CDR3 is TGTGCCATCTTGCCAAAAGGGGGGCTCCACTTT. Amino acid sequence: CAILPKGGLHF.

The genes are TRBV2 and TRBJ2-7; D is ambiguous. The germline V and J ends were trimmed by 7 bases and 4 bases, with 14 bases remaining between them. Germline assignment: CDR1 SNHLY and CDR2 FYNNEI. The CDR3 runs to 13 residues. The CDR3 reads CASIIPRFYEQYF. In DNA, the CDR3 is TGTGCCAGCATCATCCCCCGGTTTTACGAGCAGTACTTC.

V and J are TRBV27 and TRBJ1-2; TRBD1 matches 9 bases. The germline V gene encodes CDR1 MNHEY and CDR2 SMNVEV (reference sequence). V was pared by 0 bases and J by 8 bases, with 10 bases of the junction left unmatched. The CDR3 runs to 16 residues. The CDR3 loop reads CASSLSWSGQGYGYTF. The CDR3 DNA sequence: TGTGCCAGCAGTTTATCGTGGTCTGGACAGGGGTACGGCTACACCTTC.

The rearrangement joins TRBV18 to TRBJ2-1; 12 bases agree with TRBD2. This CDR3 comprises 16 residues. V lost 5 bases to trimming and J lost 8 bases; unmatched junction nucleotides: 10. Germline CDR1 KGHSH, CDR2 LQKENI. CDR3 in amino acids: CASSMTSGGLEDEQFF. The DNA for the CDR3 is TGTGCCAGCTCAATGACTAGCGGGGGATTAGAGGATGAGCAGTTCTTC.

The chain employs TRBV6-6 and TRBJ1-5; 9 positions agree with TRBD1. Germline V gene lookup returns CDR1 MNHNY and CDR2 SVGAGI (reference sequence). CDR3 length equals 14 residues. With V trimmed by 6 bases and J by 7 bases, 7 bases remained unmatched. Written as DNA, the CDR3 is TGTGCCAGCAGGCAGGGACAGGGCGGGCAGCCCCAGCATTTT. It is translated as CASRQGQGGQPQHF.

This clone was picked up one time. This CDR3 is also generated by other DNA sequences in the sample. The chain uses TRBV28 and TRBJ1-4; no clear D gene. This CDR3 region has 15 residues. The V end was cut by 0 bases, the J end by 0 bases, with 5 bases between. Germline-derived CDR1 and CDR2 are MDHEN and SYDVKM. The CDR3 loop reads CASSLWGSTNEKLFF. The CDR3 DNA reads TGTGCCAGCAGTTTATGGGGGTCAACTAATGAAAAACTGTTTTTT. The entire variable domain, with the rest obtained from reference TRBV28 and TRBJ1-4, is as follows: DVKVTQSSRYLVKRTGEKVFLECVQDMDHENMFWYRQDPGLGLRLIYFSYDVKMKEKGDIPEGYSVSREKKERFSLILESASTNQTSMYLCASSLWGSTNEKLFFGSGTQLSVL.

The chain carries TRBV18 and TRBJ2-5; TRBD2 might be the D (6 bases). Germline V gene lookup returns CDR1 KGHSH and CDR2 LQKENI. V was pared by 6 bases and J by 5 bases, with 10 bases between. The CDR3 is 12 residues long. The CDR3 DNA follows: TGTGCCAGCTCCCAAGGAGGGGAGACCCAGTACTTC. It encodes CASSQGGETQYF.